A selection of T cell receptor beta chains follows, all from one sample in a study of T cell changes during pregnancy in multiple sclerosis. Some clones are missing from TCRdb's copy, which holds only in-frame ones; the method was immunoSEQ multiplex PCR. The sample consists of about 79,000 clones, 75% to 95% of them appearing once. Sequenced here: CD4+ T cells from peripheral blood mononuclear cells, sampled in the second trimester of pregnancy. The receptor set was obtained from a female donor with multiple sclerosis, enrolled in a pregnancy study. CDR3s include the opening cysteine and the closing phenylalanine or tryptophan. A D gene is named only where the DNA matches it firmly. Not every row has a clone size; where given, it reads once, few, many or a size class.

d_call cdr3_length j_call clone_size v_call cdr3_aa
TRBD2 13 TRBJ2-3 - TRBV9 CASSIERGDTQYF
- 11 TRBJ2-7 - TRBV28 CASSLYIEQYF
TRBD1 13 TRBJ1-2 - TRBV18 CASSPGTGESYTF
- 11 TRBJ2-5 - TRBV20-1 CSGQGQETQYF
TRBD1 17 TRBJ1-1 - TRBV5-6 CASSLPRQGLGDTEAFF
TRBD2 16 TRBJ2-3 - TRBV10-3 CAISVGGLGATDTQYF
- 13 TRBJ2-5 - TRBV11-3 CASSLVLQETQYF
- 14 TRBJ2-7 few TRBV5-1 CASSPGLTTYEQYF
- 12 TRBJ2-1 - TRBV7-2 CASSLNGFEQFF
TRBD1 15 TRBJ2-7 - TRBV6-4 CASSDSKTGSYEQYF
TRBD1 14 TRBJ2-2 - TRBV2 CASRGQGWTGELFF
- 18 TRBJ1-3 once TRBV11-3 CASSIMSGLTLSGNTIYF
- 14 TRBJ1-4 - TRBV28 CASSRGGTNEKLFF
- 14 TRBJ1-2 - TRBV7-8 CASSPITGTYGYTF
- 14 TRBJ2-1 - TRBV30 CAWSGQGRGGEQFF